This record concerns one T cell receptor (beta chain) sequence. This receptor's antigen is unknown. No per-base quality is available; no much larger clone lies one base away. The germline V gene (reference sequence) specifies LNHDA as CDR1 and SQIVND as CDR2. The CDR3 goes from the cysteine to the phenylalanine over 14 residues. CDR3 DNA is the only sequence kept; it has 42 bases, read in frame from the first base. V ends up 3 bases short and J 10 bases short, with an unmatched junction base count of 8. Each collaborating institution followed its own protocols to collect whole blood in K2EDTA tubes. For TCRbeta analysis, collaborators shipped samples as frozen whole blood, isolated PBMCs, or DNA extracted from either of those sample types. This sample is drawn from a study of blood T cell repertoires in COVID-19 (dated by TCRdb to 2019 to 2021). About the investigation overall: Samples covering the acute and convalescent phases of COVID-19 were provided by collaborators in the United States, Italy and Spain. Sample metadata almost always included a de-identified subject ID, COVID-19 status, age in years and sex. The prospective study material was composed of cDNA or gDNA derived from T cells, B-cell-depleted T cells, or PBMCs. The samples were drawn from the first 160 participants of the ongoing ImmuneRACE study and from more than 1,000 subjects provided by 6 global collaborators. Where available, HLA class I and class II types were taken from metadata supplied by the sample provider and were not determined by assay-based typing. The repertoires were made available in a free public database intended to serve as a resource for research on the immune response to SARS-CoV-2. Deeply sampled blood TCRbeta repertoires from subjects exposed to, actively infected with, or recovered from COVID-19 were included in the dataset.

Points the paper makes about the study in general: Clinical and demographic metadata were provided uncurated, with the amount varying by source and participant.

TCRbeta CDR3 regions were amplified from genomic DNA using the immunoSEQ Assay, a bias-controlled multiplex PCR. Per the source publication's procedure: The number of nucleated cells in each sample was estimated from the amplification of reference gene primers within the assay. To quantify the absolute abundance of each unique TCRbeta CDR3 rearrangement, sequence reads were collapsed and filtered. Productive Simpson clonality was computed per sample as the square root of Simpson's diversity index over productive rearrangements. TCRdb provides this immuneACCESS table in a form limited to in-frame rearrangements. Some clones are lacking; in checked studies, under half of them reflect an unresolved V gene, and why the rest are absent is not known. V, J and clone size are those of that table, while D and trimming were read from the DNA. The table for this sample lists about 120,000 clones; 80% to 90% of them were counted only once. The ten largest clones capture about 1% of the sample.

Sequencing was carried out using peripheral blood. The rearranged chain carries TRBV19 and TRBJ1-5; the junction holds 8 bases that match TRBD1. The clonotype originates from a woman aged 50 to 60 with active or convalescent COVID-19. The DNA sequence follows: TGTGCCAGTAGTATCCCAGGGGGCCCCACCCCCCAGCATTTT. Its protein reads: CASSIPGGPTPQHF.